A single sample is the source of the 25 T cell receptor beta chains below, sequenced in a study of early T cells in non-severe SARS-CoV-2 infection. TCRdb independently ran MiXCR on the 5' RACE reads; one entry per CDR3 protein. The repertoire consists of tens of thousands of distinct CDR3 sequences, with 5% to 6.5% occurring once and the leading ten covering approximately 3.5%. The sequenced sample consisted of whole blood. These receptor sequences come from an adult who was a healthcare worker with PCR-confirmed SARS-CoV-2 infection or an uninfected control (not recorded which).

CDR3 in DNA: TGTGCCAGCTCATCATCTGGACTAGCCACAGATACGCAGTATTTT. As protein: CASSSSGLATDTQYF. The rearrangement links TRBV18 to TRBJ2-3, with TRBD2 identical over 8 bases. The ends lost 5 bases at V and 2 bases at J; junction bases unmatched: 6. This CDR3 contains 15 residues. Germline CDR1 and CDR2: KGHSH and LQKENI. Variable domain in full (rest from reference TRBV18 and TRBJ2-3): NAGVMQNPRHLVRRRGQEARLRCSPMKGHSHVYWYRQLPEEGLKFMVYLQKENIIDESGMPKERFSAEFPKEGPSILRIQQVVRGDSAAYFCASSSSGLATDTQYFGPGTRLTVL.

This clonotype showed up many times. V is TRBV12-3 or TRBV12-4 and J is TRBJ2-7; D uncertain. This CDR3 region has 12 residues. Trimming took 5 bases from V and 2 from J, leaving 7 bases between them. Here the CDR3 reads CASSPGAYEQYF. CDR3 sequence (DNA): TGTGCCAGCAGTCCAGGTGCCTACGAGCAGTACTTC.

A remark on this clonotype: Compared with germline, one end of the junction differs, possibly owing to a read error. This chain connects TRBV6-6 to TRBJ1-6; D uncertain. The CDR3 loop spans 14 amino acids. Germline assignment: CDR1 MNHNY and CDR2 SVGAGI (reference sequence). The CDR3 DNA sequence: TGTGCCAGCAGCCTGGCAGTCTCCAATTCACCCCCCCACTTT. Encoded protein: CASSLAVSNSPPHF.

The V gene is TRBV5-1, the J gene TRBJ1-3; D call uncertain. The germline V gene encodes CDR1 SGHRS and CDR2 YFSETQ. This CDR3 spans 16 amino acids. Trimming removed 1 base from V and 4 bases from J, with 15 bases in between. The CDR3 sequence is CASSLRSAGAGNTIYF. The CDR3 DNA sequence: TGCGCCAGCAGCTTGAGATCGGCAGGCGCAGGAAACACCATATATTTT.

This clonotype was detected ten times or more. The chain links TRBV7-2 to TRBJ1-3; D may be TRBD1 (5 bases). The length of the CDR3 is 15 residues. CDR1 is SGHTA and CDR2 is FQGNSA in the germline V gene. V dropped 5 bases and J dropped 0 bases, with 11 bases sitting between them. The CDR3 region has the DNA TGTGCCAGCAGCCTAGACGGGGCCTCTGGAAACACCATATATTTT. It codes for CASSLDGASGNTIYF.

The table lists this clonotype with many counts. V and J are TRBV6-2 or TRBV6-3 and TRBJ2-7; tentative D call: TRBD2 (5 bases). This CDR3 has 14 amino acids. The V gene lost 1 base and the J gene lost 2 bases, with 9 bases spanning the gap. Germline CDR1 MNHEY, CDR2 SVGEGT. The DNA for the CDR3 is TGTGCCAGCAGTTACTTGGCCGGGGCCTACGAGCAGTACTTC. This encodes CASSYLAGAYEQYF.

This clonotype showed up just a few times. The J gene is TRBJ2-1, the V gene TRBV2; possible D gene TRBD2, 6 bases. The CDR3 has 15 amino acids. The ends were cut back, 5 bases at V and 9 bases at J, with 20 bases in the middle. CDR1 SNHLY and CDR2 FYNNEI come from the germline V gene. For the CDR3, the DNA is TGTGCCAGCAGTAAGCTTGGGCAGACTAGATCTGAGCAGTTCTTC. Translated, it gives CASSKLGQTRSEQFF.

This clonotype was detected only a few times. The CDR3, as DNA: TGTGCCAGCAGTCTCTCTCTAGCGGGGCCCTACAATGAGCAGTTCTTC. The encoded protein is CASSLSLAGPYNEQFF. V is TRBV11-3 and J is TRBJ2-1, with 9 bases fitting TRBD2. The germline V gene encodes CDR1 SGHNT and CDR2 YENEEA. CDR3 size: 16 residues. The V segment lost 6 bases and the J segment 2 bases; nucleotides outside the gene matches: 8.

The chain uses TRBV11-2 and TRBJ2-5; no clear D. Trimming shortened V by 0 bases and J by 5 bases, and 10 bases separated the two germline ends. Germline values: CDR1 SGHAT, CDR2 FQNNGV. The CDR3 runs 14 residues. The DNA for the CDR3 is TGTGCCAGCAGCTTAGATCGGAGTCTCGAGACCCAGTACTTC. It is translated as CASSLDRSLETQYF.

The chain couples TRBV29-1 to TRBJ2-1; 11 bases map to TRBD2. The CDR3 covers 16 residues. Unmatched junction bases numbered 13, after V lost 4 bases and J lost 8 bases. CDR1 and CDR2 from the germline V gene are SQVTM and ANQGSEA. The chain's CDR3 is CSVGRGLLAGEHEQFF. CDR3 nucleotide sequence: TGCAGCGTTGGGAGGGGTCTACTAGCGGGAGAACATGAGCAGTTCTTC.

This clonotype showed up just a few times. This sequence joins TRBV5-1 and TRBJ2-2; D call uncertain. Germline values: CDR1 SGHRS, CDR2 YFSETQ. The CDR3 spans 14 residues. V was pared by 7 bases and J by 4 bases, with 14 bases between. The CDR3 nucleotides read TGCGCCAGCGAGAAGGGTCGCGGCACCGGGGAGCTGTTTTTT. It yields the protein CASEKGRGTGELFF.

By frequency in the sample, this clonotype is medium-sized. The chain has TRBV4-3 and TRBJ2-7, with TRBD1 identical over 12 bases. CDR1 is LGHNA and CDR2 is YSLEER in the germline V gene. V lost 0 bases, J lost 5 bases, and 5 bases stayed unmatched. This CDR3 has 16 amino acids. The CDR3: CASSQEMGQGADEQYF. DNA of the CDR3: TGCGCCAGCAGCCAAGAAATGGGACAGGGGGCCGACGAGCAGTACTTC.

This chain joins TRBV5-1 and TRBJ1-3; 7 positions match TRBD1. This CDR3 contains 18 residues. V lost 4 bases to trimming and J lost 0 bases; unmatched junction nucleotides: 13. CDR1 SGHRS and CDR2 YFSETQ come from the germline V gene. The CDR3 sequence: CASSMGQRGSTSGNTIYF. Written as DNA, the CDR3 is TGCGCCAGCAGCATGGGACAGCGCGGGAGTACCTCTGGAAACACCATATATTTT. Combining the CDR3 with reference TRBV5-1 and TRBJ1-3 gives the whole variable domain KAGVTQTPRYLIKTRGQQVTLSCSPISGHRSVSWYQQTPGQGLQFLFEYFSETQRNKGNFPGRFSGRQFSNSRSEMNVSTLELGDSALYLCASSMGQRGSTSGNTIYFGEGSWLTVV.

The CDR3 protein is CASSKLRDLSYEQYF. The DNA for the CDR3 is TGTGCCAGCAGCAAACTCCGGGACCTGAGCTACGAGCAGTACTTC. The chain recombines TRBV14 with TRBJ2-7; D is perhaps TRBD1 or TRBD2 (5 bases each). The CDR3 is 15 residues long. The V gene's germline CDR1 is SGHDN and CDR2 FVKESK. The V gene lost 5 bases and the J gene lost 3 bases, with 17 bases spanning the gap.

This clonotype was counted at least ten times. The chain combines TRBV7-6 with TRBJ1-1; perhaps TRBD1 as D (6 bases). CDR3 length: 13 amino acids. Trimming pared 3 bases from V and 3 bases from J, leaving 8 bases between. The germline gives CDR1 SGHVS, CDR2 FNYEAQ. CDR3: CASSLDSYTEAFF. Written as DNA, the CDR3 is TGTGCCAGCAGCTTGGACAGCTACACTGAAGCTTTCTTT.

This clonotype was seen ten or more times. This rearrangement joins TRBV4-1 to TRBJ2-3; the match to TRBD2 covers 15 bases. The ends lost 2 bases at V and 0 bases at J; junction bases unmatched: 12. CDR3 length: 21 residues. In germline, CDR1 is MGHRA, CDR2 YSYEKL. The CDR3 here is CASSQPTGLAGGRGSTDTQYF. Here the CDR3 DNA reads TGCGCCAGCAGCCAACCGACGGGACTAGCGGGAGGAAGAGGGAGCACAGATACGCAGTATTTT.

The table lists this clonotype with a count of one. Just one base apart from a much larger clone, this may be a read error. V usage is TRBV5-1 and J usage is TRBJ1-5; D not certain. CDR3 size: 14 residues. Germline CDR1 reads SGHRS; CDR2 reads YFSETQ. Trimming removed 0 bases from V and 2 bases from J, with 6 bases in between. The CDR3 sequence: CASSLGRRNQPQHF. Written as DNA, the CDR3 is TGCGCCAGCAGCTTGGGACGGCGCAATCAGCCCCAGCATTTT.

At least ten counts were recorded for this clonotype. This chain connects TRBV20-1 to TRBJ2-7; the match to TRBD1 covers 11 bases. This CDR3 has 16 residues. The V gene end was trimmed by 1 base and the J gene end by 4 bases; junction bases not matched to a gene: 9. Germline CDR1 and CDR2: DFQATT and SNEGSKA (reference sequence). The CDR3 sequence is CSARALWDRGSYEQYF. DNA for the CDR3: TGCAGTGCTAGAGCCCTGTGGGACAGGGGGTCGTACGAGCAGTACTTC.

The J gene is TRBJ2-7, the V gene TRBV10-3; D not certain. CDR3 length equals 13 residues. Germline lookup yields CDR1 ENHRY and CDR2 SYGVKD. V gave up 6 bases and J gave up 5 bases, with 14 bases separating them. CDR3 region: CAISGELLNEQYF. The CDR3 nucleotides are TGTGCCATCAGCGGCGAGCTTCTGAACGAGCAGTACTTC.

This clonotype was recorded many times. The chain joins TRBV9 to TRBJ2-5; perhaps TRBD2 as D (5 bases). Germline assignment: CDR1 SGDLS and CDR2 YYNGEE. This CDR3 spans 15 amino acids. Deletions cut 0 bases from V and 2 bases from J, with 11 bases between. The CDR3 loop reads CASSVGVGRQETQYF. DNA for the CDR3: TGTGCCAGCAGCGTAGGAGTAGGGAGACAAGAGACCCAGTACTTC.

This clonotype showed up many times. The chain links TRBV10-1 to TRBJ2-1; 13 bases are a match to TRBD2. CDR1 and CDR2 from the germline V gene are WNHNN and SYGVQD (reference sequence). Trimming removed 9 bases from V and 12 bases from J; junction bases left unmatched: 8. There are 13 residues in the CDR3. CDR3 DNA: TGCGCCAGTACTGGACTAGCGGGAGACAGGCAGTTCTTC. This translates into CASTGLAGDRQFF.

This clonotype showed up many times. The J gene is TRBJ2-7, the V gene TRBV5-4; the match to TRBD2 covers 8 bases. The germline V gene encodes CDR1 SGHNT and CDR2 YYREEE (reference sequence). Losses at the gene ends were 0 bases for V and 4 bases for J; bases not matched to a gene: 6. There are 15 residues in the CDR3. The CDR3 sequence is CASSLAGTRLYEQYF. CDR3 in DNA: TGTGCCAGCAGCTTGGCCGGGACTAGACTGTACGAGCAGTACTTC.

In this sample, this clonotype turned up many times. The V gene is TRBV20-1, the J gene TRBJ2-1; 10 bases line up with TRBD2. The CDR3 sequence is 15 residues long. The V and J ends lost 6 bases and 8 bases, in that order; junction bases with no gene match: 13. Germline V lookup: CDR1 DFQATT, CDR2 SNEGSKA (reference sequence). The CDR3 loop is CSAGLLAGVIHEQFF. The CDR3 coding sequence is TGCAGTGCAGGTCTTCTAGCGGGAGTTATCCATGAGCAGTTCTTC.

V is TRBV10-3 and J is TRBJ2-3; D might be TRBD1 (5 bases). Germline CDR1 reads ENHRY; CDR2 reads SYGVKD. The CDR3 loop spans 14 amino acids. Trimming removed 3 bases from V and 7 bases from J, with 14 bases in between. CDR3 in DNA: TGTGCCATCAGTGATCTGGGCAGGGCCAATACGCAGTATTTT. Translating it yields CAISDLGRANTQYF.

This clonotype was seen a handful of times. This rearrangement joins TRBV27 to TRBJ1-2; possibly TRBD1 for D (6 bases). CDR3 length equals 13 residues. With 2 bases removed from V and 2 bases from J, the gap between germline ends came to 6 bases. The germline gives CDR1 MNHEY, CDR2 SMNVEV (reference sequence). This CDR3 is CASSLTGNYGYTF. CDR3 sequence (DNA): TGTGCCAGCAGTTTAACAGGGAACTATGGCTACACCTTC.